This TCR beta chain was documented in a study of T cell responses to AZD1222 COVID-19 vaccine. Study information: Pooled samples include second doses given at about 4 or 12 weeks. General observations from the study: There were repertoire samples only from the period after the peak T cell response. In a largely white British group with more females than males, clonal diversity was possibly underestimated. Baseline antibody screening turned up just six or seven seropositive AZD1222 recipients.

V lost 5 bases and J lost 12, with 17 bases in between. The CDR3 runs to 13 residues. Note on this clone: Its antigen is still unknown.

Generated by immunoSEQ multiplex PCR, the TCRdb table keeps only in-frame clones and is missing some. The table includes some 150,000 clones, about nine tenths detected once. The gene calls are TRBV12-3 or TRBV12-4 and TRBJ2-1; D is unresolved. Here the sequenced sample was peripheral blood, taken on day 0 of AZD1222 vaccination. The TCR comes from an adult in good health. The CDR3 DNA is TGTGCCAGCAGTGATCTTGGGCCGTTTGGGCAGTTCTTC. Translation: CASSDLGPFGQFF.